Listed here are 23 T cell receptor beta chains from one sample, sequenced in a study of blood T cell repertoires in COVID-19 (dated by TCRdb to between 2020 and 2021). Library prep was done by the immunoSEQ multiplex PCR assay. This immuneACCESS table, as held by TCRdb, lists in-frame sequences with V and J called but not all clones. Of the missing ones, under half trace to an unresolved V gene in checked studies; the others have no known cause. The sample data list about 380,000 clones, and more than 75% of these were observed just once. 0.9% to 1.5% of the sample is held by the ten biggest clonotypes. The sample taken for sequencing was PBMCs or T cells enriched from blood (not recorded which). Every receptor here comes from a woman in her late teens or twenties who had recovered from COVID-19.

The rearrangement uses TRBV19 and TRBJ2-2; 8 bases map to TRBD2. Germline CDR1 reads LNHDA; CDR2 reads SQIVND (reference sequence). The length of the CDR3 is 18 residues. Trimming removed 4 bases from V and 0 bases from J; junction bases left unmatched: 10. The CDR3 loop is CASSTLRRGGPNTGELFF. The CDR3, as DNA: TGTGCCAGTAGTACCCTCCGACGCGGGGGGCCGAACACCGGGGAGCTGTTTTTT.

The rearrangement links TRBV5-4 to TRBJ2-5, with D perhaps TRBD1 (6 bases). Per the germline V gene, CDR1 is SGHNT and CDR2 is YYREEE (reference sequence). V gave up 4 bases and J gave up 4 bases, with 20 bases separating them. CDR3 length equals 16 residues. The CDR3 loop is CASSDKDTGKAETQYF. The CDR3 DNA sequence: TGTGCCAGCAGCGATAAAGACACAGGGAAGGCAGAGACCCAGTACTTC.

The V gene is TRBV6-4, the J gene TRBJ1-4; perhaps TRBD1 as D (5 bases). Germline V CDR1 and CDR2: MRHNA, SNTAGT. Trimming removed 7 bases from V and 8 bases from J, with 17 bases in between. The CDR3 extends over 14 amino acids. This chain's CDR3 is CASTGRGVEEKLFF. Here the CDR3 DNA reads TGTGCCAGCACCGGGCGGGGGGTGGAGGAAAAACTGTTTTTT.

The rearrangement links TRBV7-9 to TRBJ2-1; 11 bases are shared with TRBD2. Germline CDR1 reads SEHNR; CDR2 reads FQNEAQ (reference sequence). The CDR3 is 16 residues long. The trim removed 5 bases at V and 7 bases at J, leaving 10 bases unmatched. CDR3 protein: CASSPPLAGVVNEQFF. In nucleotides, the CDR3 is TGTGCCAGCAGCCCCCCACTAGCGGGGGTTGTGAATGAGCAGTTCTTC.

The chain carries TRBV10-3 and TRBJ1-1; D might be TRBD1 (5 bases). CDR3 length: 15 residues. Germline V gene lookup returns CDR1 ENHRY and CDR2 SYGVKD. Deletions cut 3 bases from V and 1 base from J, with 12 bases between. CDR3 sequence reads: CAISDLQGWNTEAFF. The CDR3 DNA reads TGTGCCATCAGTGACCTCCAGGGTTGGAACACTGAAGCTTTCTTT.

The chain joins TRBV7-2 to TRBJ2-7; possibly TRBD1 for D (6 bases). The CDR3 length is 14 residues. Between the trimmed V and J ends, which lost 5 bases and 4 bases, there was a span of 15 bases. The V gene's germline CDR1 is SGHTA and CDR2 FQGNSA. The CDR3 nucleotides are TGTGCCAGCAGCCCTAGTCAGGGGCAGTACGAGCAGTACTTC. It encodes CASSPSQGQYEQYF.

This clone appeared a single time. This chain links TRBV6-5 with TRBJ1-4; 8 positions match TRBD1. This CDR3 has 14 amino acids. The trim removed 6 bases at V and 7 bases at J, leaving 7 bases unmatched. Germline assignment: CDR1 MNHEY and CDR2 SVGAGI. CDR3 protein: CASSTGTGSEKLFF. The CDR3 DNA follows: TGTGCCAGCAGCACCGGGACAGGCTCTGAAAAACTGTTTTTT.

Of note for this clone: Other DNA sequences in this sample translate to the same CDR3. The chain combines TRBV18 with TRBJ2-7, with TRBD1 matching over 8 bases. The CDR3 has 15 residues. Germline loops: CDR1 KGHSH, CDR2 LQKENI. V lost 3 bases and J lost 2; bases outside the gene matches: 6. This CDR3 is CASSPGQGGTYEQYF. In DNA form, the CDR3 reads TGTGCCAGCTCACCCGGACAGGGTGGCACCTACGAGCAGTACTTC. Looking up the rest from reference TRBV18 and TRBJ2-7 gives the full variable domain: NAGVMQNPRHLVRRRGQEARLRCSPMKGHSHVYWYRQLPEEGLKFMVYLQKENIIDESGMPKERFSAEFPKEGPSILRIQQVVRGDSAAYFCASSPGQGGTYEQYFGPGTRLTVT.

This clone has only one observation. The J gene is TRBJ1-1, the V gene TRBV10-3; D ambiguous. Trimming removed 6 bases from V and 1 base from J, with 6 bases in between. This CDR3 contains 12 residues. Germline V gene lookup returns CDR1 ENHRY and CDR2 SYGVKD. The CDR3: CAIRLGNTEAFF. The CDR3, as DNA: TGTGCCATCAGACTCGGGAACACTGAAGCTTTCTTT.

CDR3 amino acids: CASSDLGGNEQFF. CDR3 DNA sequence: TGTGCCAGCAGTGACTTGGGAGGGAATGAGCAGTTCTTC. This chain connects TRBV6-4 to TRBJ2-1; 7 bases fit TRBD2. V trimming: 1 base; J trimming: 7 bases; junction bases outside the gene matches: 1. This CDR3 comprises 13 residues. Per the germline V gene, CDR1 is MRHNA and CDR2 is SNTAGT.

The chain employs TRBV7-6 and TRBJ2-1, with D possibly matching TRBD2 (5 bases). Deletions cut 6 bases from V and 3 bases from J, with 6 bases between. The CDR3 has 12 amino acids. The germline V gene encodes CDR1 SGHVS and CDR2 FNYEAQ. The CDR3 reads CASRTNYNEQFF. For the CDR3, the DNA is TGTGCCAGCAGGACTAACTACAATGAGCAGTTCTTC.

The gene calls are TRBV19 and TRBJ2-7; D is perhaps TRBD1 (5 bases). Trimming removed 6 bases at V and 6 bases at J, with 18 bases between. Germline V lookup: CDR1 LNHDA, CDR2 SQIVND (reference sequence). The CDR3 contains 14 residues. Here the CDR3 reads CASSSVARDREQYF. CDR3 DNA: TGTGCCAGTAGCTCGGTGGCCAGGGATCGCGAGCAGTACTTC. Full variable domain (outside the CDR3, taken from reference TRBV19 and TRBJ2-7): DGGITQSPKYLFRKEGQNVTLSCEQNLNHDAMYWYRQDPGQGLRLIYYSQIVNDFQKGDIAEGYSVSREKKESFPLTVTSAQKNPTAFYLCASSSVARDREQYFGPGTRLTVT.

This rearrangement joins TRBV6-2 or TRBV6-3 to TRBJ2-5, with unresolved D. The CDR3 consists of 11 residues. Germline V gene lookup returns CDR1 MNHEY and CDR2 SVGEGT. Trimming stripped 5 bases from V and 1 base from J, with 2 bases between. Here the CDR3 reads CASSRQETQYF. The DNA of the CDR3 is TGTGCCAGCAGTCGCCAAGAGACCCAGTACTTC.

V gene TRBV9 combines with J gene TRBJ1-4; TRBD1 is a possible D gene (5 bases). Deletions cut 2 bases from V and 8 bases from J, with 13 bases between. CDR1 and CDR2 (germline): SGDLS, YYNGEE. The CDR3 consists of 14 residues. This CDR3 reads CASSVGSPGEKLFF. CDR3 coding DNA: TGTGCCAGCAGCGTCGGGAGTCCAGGGGAAAAACTGTTTTTT.

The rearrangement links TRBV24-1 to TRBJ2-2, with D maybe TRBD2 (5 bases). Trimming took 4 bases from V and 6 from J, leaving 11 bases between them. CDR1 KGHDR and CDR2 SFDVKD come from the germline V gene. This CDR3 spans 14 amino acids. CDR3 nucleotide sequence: TGTGCCACCAGTGAAGGGAGTCCGCCCGGGGAGCTGTTTTTT. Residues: CATSEGSPPGELFF.

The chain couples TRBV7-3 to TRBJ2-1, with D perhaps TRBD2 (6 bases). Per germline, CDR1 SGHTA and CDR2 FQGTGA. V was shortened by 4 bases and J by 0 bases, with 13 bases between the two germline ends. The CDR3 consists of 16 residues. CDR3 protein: CASSSAAGSSYNEQFF. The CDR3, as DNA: TGTGCCAGCAGCTCCGCGGCGGGGAGCTCCTACAATGAGCAGTTCTTC.

For the CDR3, the DNA is TGTGCCAGCAGTGTAACCGGCGGAAATAGCAATCAGCCCCAGCATTTT. It translates to CASSVTGGNSNQPQHF. The chain employs TRBV6-1 and TRBJ1-5; D gene unclear. V was trimmed by 4 bases and J by 0 bases, leaving 13 bases between them. The length of the CDR3 is 16 residues. The germline CDR1 and CDR2 sequences are MNHNS and SASEGT.

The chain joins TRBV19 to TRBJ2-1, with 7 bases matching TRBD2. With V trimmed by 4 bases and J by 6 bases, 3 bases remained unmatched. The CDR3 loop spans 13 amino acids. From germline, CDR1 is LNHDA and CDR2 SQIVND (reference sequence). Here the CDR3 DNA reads TGTGCCAGTAGTAGCGGGGGTATCAATGAGCAGTTCTTC. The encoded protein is CASSSGGINEQFF. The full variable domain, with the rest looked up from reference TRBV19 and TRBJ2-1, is DGGITQSPKYLFRKEGQNVTLSCEQNLNHDAMYWYRQDPGQGLRLIYYSQIVNDFQKGDIAEGYSVSREKKESFPLTVTSAQKNPTAFYLCASSSGGINEQFFGPGTRLTVL.

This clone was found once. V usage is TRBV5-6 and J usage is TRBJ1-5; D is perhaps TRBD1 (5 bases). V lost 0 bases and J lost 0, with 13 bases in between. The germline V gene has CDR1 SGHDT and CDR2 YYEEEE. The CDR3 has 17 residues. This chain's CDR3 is CASSLVGQTNSNQPQHF. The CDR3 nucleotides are TGTGCCAGCAGCTTGGTCGGACAAACCAATAGCAATCAGCCCCAGCATTTT.

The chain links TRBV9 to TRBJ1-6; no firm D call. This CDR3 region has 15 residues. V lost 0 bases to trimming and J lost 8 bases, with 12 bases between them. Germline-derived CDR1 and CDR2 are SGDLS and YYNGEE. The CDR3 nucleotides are TGTGCCAGCAGCGTAGGGGTGCAGGAGGATTCACCCCTCCACTTT. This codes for CASSVGVQEDSPLHF.

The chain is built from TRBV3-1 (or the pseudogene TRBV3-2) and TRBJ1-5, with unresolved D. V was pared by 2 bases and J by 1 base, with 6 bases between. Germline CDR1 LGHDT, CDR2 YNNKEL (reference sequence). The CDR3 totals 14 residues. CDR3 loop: CASSQIQSNQPQHF. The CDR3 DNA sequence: TGTGCCAGCAGCCAAATACAGAGCAATCAGCCCCAGCATTTT.

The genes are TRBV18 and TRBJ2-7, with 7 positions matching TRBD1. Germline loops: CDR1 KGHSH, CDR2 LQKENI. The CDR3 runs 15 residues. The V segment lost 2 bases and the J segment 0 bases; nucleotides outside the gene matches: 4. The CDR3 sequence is CASSPATGSSYEQYF. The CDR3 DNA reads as TGTGCCAGCTCACCAGCGACAGGGAGCTCCTACGAGCAGTACTTC.

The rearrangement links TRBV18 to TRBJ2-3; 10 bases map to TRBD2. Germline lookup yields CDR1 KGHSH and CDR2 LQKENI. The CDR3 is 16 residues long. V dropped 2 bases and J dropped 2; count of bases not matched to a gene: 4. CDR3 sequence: CASSPTSGDATDTQYF. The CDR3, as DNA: TGTGCCAGCTCACCAACTAGCGGGGATGCCACAGATACGCAGTATTTT.